The present entry profiles one T cell receptor beta chain with its context. Its specific antigen is unknown. No base qualities exist here, and no much larger clone lies one base off it. Library construction relied on the immunoSEQ multiplex PCR assay. A mixture of 60 forward primers for TCR Vbeta segments and 13 reverse primers for TCR Jbeta segments was used in the multiplex PCR. The CDR3 region of rearranged TCR beta genes was amplified from genomic DNA with a multiplex PCR assay. The Illumina HiSeq System was used to sequence the amplified TCR beta libraries as 87-base-pair reads. Per the source publication's procedure: A later analysis counted approximately 84 million unique TCR beta chains across the 670 or so repertoires, and 10 million to 11 million of these chains were shared by at least two donors. A nearest-neighbor algorithm error-corrected the raw reads and collapsed the reads into unique sequences, merging closely related sequences to remove PCR and sequencing errors. CDR3 sequences were aligned to IMGT reference sequences to assign V, D and J gene segments. For a sequence to be retained, at least a six-nucleotide match to both a V gene segment and a J gene segment was required. A rearrangement was called productive if the CDR3 had no stop codons and remained in frame with V and J, and every other rearrangement was called non-productive. CDR3 was defined by IMGT convention, running from the second conserved V-encoded cysteine to the conserved J-encoded phenylalanine. The earlier analysis of 500 to 600 of the donors excluded sequences that lacked an unambiguous match to a single V gene segment. An earlier analysis of 550 to 650 of the donors classified V segments as functional when productive rearrangements were above 56.7% and as segregating when the standard deviation between donors was above 5%. To diagnose cytomegalovirus status from the catalog of TCR beta chain sequences, a statistical classification framework was built. In a later analysis, TCR nucleotide sequences were compared against IMGT/GENE-DB human TR gene sequences so that V and J genes could be assigned. A later analysis assigned CDR3 sequences and most-parsimonious VDJ recombination scenarios with the TCRdist pipeline. In a later analysis, each TCR beta chain was defined by its CDR3 amino acid sequence together with its V-gene family, and reads without a unique V-gene family were excluded. To address suspected cross-contamination and a sequencing artifact, a later analysis removed a few hundred highly shared, low-generation-probability nucleotide sequences. For each public chain, a later analysis derived a clonal expansion index from normalized ranks of inferred template counts within each repertoire. A later analysis computed generation probabilities with a VDJ recombination model fitted to out-of-frame rearrangements, and checked the results against IGoR. In a later analysis, hypergeometric tests were used to score TCR-TCR, TCR-HLA and TCR-CMV co-occurrence, with a repertoire-size bias correction applied to TCR pairs. To estimate false discovery rates, a later analysis permuted the HLA or CMV assignments 20 times. In a later analysis, co-occurring TCRs were grouped using DBSCAN, with TCRdist sequence similarity added in when clustering inside HLA-allele-positive subsets. Repertoires with fewer than 30,000 or more than 120,000 public chains, plus five repertoires with anomalous nucleotide sharing, were excluded from co-occurrence clustering. TCRdb holds this immuneACCESS table with in-frame rearrangements only. Some clones are missing; in checked studies, unresolved V genes explain under half, and the rest has no known cause. The V and J calls and clone size were taken over from that table, and D and trimming were inferred from the DNA. This sample comprises under 200,000 clones, roughly 78% of them detected only once. The ten largest clonotypes hold approximately 0.69% of the sample.

V and J are trimmed by 5 bases and 4 bases, and the gene matches miss 6 bases of the junction. The CDR1 and CDR2 encoded by the germline V gene are SGHVS and FNYEAQ. The CDR3, from cysteine to phenylalanine, totals 14 residues. Left in the record is the CDR3 DNA by itself, 42 bases read in frame from the first base. The entry originates in a study of cytomegalovirus exposure and HLA in healthy donors (dated by TCRdb to about 2017). A note on the overall study: An earlier analysis of approximately 590 of the donors reported about 290 Gb of sequence data and 100 million to 130 million unique TCR beta sequences from 190 million or so T cells. About 5 DR-DQ haplotypes were handled as single units for association and clustering, since linkage in the cohort was strong. Every repertoire in the discovery cohort had been generated on one and the same sequencing platform. A later analysis re-examined previously published TCR beta repertoires from hundreds of donors and added high-resolution HLA genotyping to investigate patterns of TCR occurrence. A separate validation cohort of 100 to 150 different subjects was used in addition to the approximately 700-subject first cohort. The number of donors typed differed by locus, with roughly 629-640 for A, B, C, DRB1 and DQB1, roughly 520 for DQA1, 600 to 610 for DPA1, and under 490 for DPB1. In the later analysis, no new phenotypic data were used to find candidate immune exposures; instead, reliance was placed on TCR beta sequences and their occurrence across donors. Both class I and class II loci were covered by HLA typing, at four-digit resolution. Genome-wide SNP genotypes for about 65% of the roughly 700 donors were used in a later genetic analysis, which treated that subset as a discovery cohort. The T cell repertoires of 666 subjects were profiled by immunosequencing and related to cytomegalovirus serostatus. Among about 410 genotyped donors of the cohort, an average of about 240,000 unique TCR beta nucleotide sequences was sequenced per donor, of which about 20% were non-productive. Among the roughly 400 genotyped donors, approximately 82% belonged to the genetic ancestry cluster associated with self-reported Caucasian donors. To decide whether each TCR beta V gene segment behaved as functional or pseudogenic, an earlier analysis of some 580 of the donors relied on high-throughput TCR beta sequencing. Alongside the repertoire data, information on donor age, sex, ethnicity and CMV serostatus was compiled. The study aimed to test whether cataloging public T cell receptors could reveal signatures of past pathogen exposure. An early release that covered 640 HLA-typed donors contained about 290 gigabases of sequencing data and around 80 million unique TCR sequences. To predict cytomegalovirus infection status, the study combined high-throughput TCR immunosequencing, statistical association of individual TCRs with disease status, and machine learning.

The cohort comprised more than 550 healthy bone marrow donors. Cohort members were all nominally healthy when sampled, although unrecorded immune exposures were likely present. The donor tested CMV seronegative and was one of the 352 seronegative cohort members. Each donor provided a peripheral blood sample, and peripheral blood mononuclear cells were used for TCR beta sequencing. Genomic DNA was extracted from the blood cell samples with the Qiagen DNeasy Blood Extraction Kit. The research as a whole found: A later genetic analysis reported fewer N-insertions in productive TCRs among donors in an Asian-associated ancestry cluster than the approximately 670-donor mean. Presence/absence analyses assumed roughly uniform sequencing depth across donors, an assumption that may not hold. A further reported finding was that TCR beta sequences accurately predicted the HLA-A and HLA-B alleles for most subjects in the first cohort. Because HLA typing was unavailable for some donors at each locus, only the typed subset was used in association tests. V-gene and J-gene trimming of TCR beta chains was associated with a missense DCLRE1C variant in a later genetic analysis, and the association was replicated in an independent cohort. When HLA alleles, especially DR and DQ, strongly co-occurred, TCR associations were difficult to assign to individual alleles. Most CMV-associated TCR beta chains appeared to be HLA-restricted in a later analysis, and the HLA associations seemed to be driven largely by CMV exposure. Several of the top co-occurrence clusters appeared to be linked to parvovirus B19, influenza, CMV and Epstein-Barr virus, according to a later analysis. Broadly in line with IMGT annotations, most TCR beta V segments showed up in productive rearrangements about 90% or about 30% of the time in an earlier analysis of several hundred of the donors. The study listed 164 TCR beta chains as associated with cytomegalovirus. A cluster of highly shared sequence variants was judged likely to be a technical artifact of the sequencing pipeline. This cohort had only TCR beta chains sequenced, and the lack of alpha or paired-chain data limited which features could be detected. Linkage disequilibrium might explain the correlated functional status among segregating V segments, but an unknown experimental factor could not be ruled out. Immune exposure information for the cohort was limited to CMV serostatus. In both the original and validation cohorts, the classifier was reported to diagnose cytomegalovirus status with high specificity and sensitivity. In vitro tests confirmed that three of the cytomegalovirus-associated TCR beta chains recognize cytomegalovirus antigens. The authors suggested that the approach could potentially be generalized to other disease states and immunological phenotypes. A later analysis found that HLA-associated TCR beta chains were more clonally expanded and had lower generation probabilities than equally common non-associated chains. Specific HLA alleles were associated with 15,000 to 20,000 TCR beta sequences at a false discovery rate of 0.05 in a later analysis. Some IMGT-functional V segments, including TRBV6-2 and TRBV6-3, could not be told apart with the 87-base-pair reads, so those segments were excluded. Some 16 rarely observed V segments, including chromosome 9 orphons, were excluded from the earlier analysis of some 590 of the donors because counts were too low. Most TCR sequences were seen in very few donors, while some public TCRs were found in many individuals. In a later analysis, TCR association rates were found to vary across HLA loci, with the most associated TCRs seen for DRB1 alleles and the fewest for HLA-C alleles.

This receptor was obtained from a woman aged 40 to 50 in good health and CMV-seronegative. The rearranged segments are TRBV7-6 and TRBJ2-5, and 8 junction bases match TRBD2. Sequenced input: PBMCs. The nucleotide sequence is TGTGCCAGCAGCCCCGCGGGGGGTGCAGAGACCCAGTACTTC. It codes for CASSPAGGAETQYF. The reference TRBV7-6 and TRBJ2-5 proteins fill in what lies around the CDR3, so the full variable domain reads GAGVSQSPRYKVTKRGQDVALRCDPISGHVSLYWYRQALGQGPEFLTYFNYEAQQDKSGLPNDRFSAERPEGSISTLTIQRTEQRDSAMYRCASSPAGGAETQYFGPGTRLLVL.